One and the same sample provided the 20 T cell receptor beta chains below, sequenced in a study of T-cell reconstitution after alpha-beta-depleted transplantation in children. For these receptors, no antigen is known. Unique molecular identifiers were incorporated during preparation of the TCRbeta library. TCRdb reprocessed the PCR reads with MiXCR, giving one entry per CDR3 protein. The sample has approximately 300,000 distinct CDR3 sequences; over 7% are singletons. Study results and caveats: It was newly produced T cells that mostly accounted for T-cell counts and diversity one year after transplant.

The sequencing used peripheral blood, collected 360 days after TCRalphabeta/CD19-depleted stem cell transplant. Every receptor here comes from a female patient aged 2-10 years who had a stem cell transplant for Fanconi anemia, so the T cells may come from the graft donor.

The rearrangement links TRBV9 to TRBJ1-2; 7 positions match TRBD1. The CDR3 runs to 14 residues. Germline V lookup: CDR1 SGDLS, CDR2 YYNGEE. Unmatched junction bases numbered 6, after V lost 4 bases and J lost 3 bases. CDR3 sequence (DNA): TGTGCCAGCAGCCAACAGGGGTCCTACTATGGCTACACCTTC. It yields the protein CASSQQGSYYGYTF.

This chain links TRBV12-3 or TRBV12-4 with TRBJ2-1, with TRBD2 matching 11 bases. V lost 6 bases and J lost 7; bases outside the gene matches: 5. This CDR3 has 14 amino acids. This chain's CDR3 is CASSSWTSGNEQFF. The CDR3 region has the DNA TGTGCCAGCAGCTCTTGGACTAGCGGGAATGAGCAGTTCTTC.

This clonotype was found a few times. This chain uses TRBV28 with TRBJ2-1; tentative D call: TRBD1 (6 bases). The CDR3 is made up of 14 amino acids. V was clipped by 7 bases and J by 7 bases, with 17 bases between them. Per germline, CDR1 MDHEN and CDR2 SYDVKM. This chain's CDR3 is CASTQDRLENEQFF. CDR3 sequence (DNA): TGTGCCAGCACCCAAGACAGGCTTGAAAATGAGCAGTTCTTC.

This clonotype was counted many times. The rearrangement uses TRBV29-1 and TRBJ2-5; a possible D gene is TRBD2 (5 bases). CDR1 is SQVTM, CDR2 ANQGSEA, per germline. CDR3 size: 14 residues. V was shortened by 6 bases and J by 0 bases, with 14 bases between the two germline ends. The CDR3 loop is CSVSRTGYQETQYF. Here the CDR3 DNA reads TGCAGCGTCTCAAGGACGGGGTACCAAGAGACCCAGTACTTC.

This clonotype has a count of ten or more. The rearrangement joins TRBV29-1 to TRBJ1-1; D might be TRBD1 (6 bases). The V end lost 4 bases, the J end lost 2 bases, and 14 bases lay between the germline ends. CDR1 is SQVTM and CDR2 is ANQGSEA in the germline V gene. The CDR3 runs 14 residues. The chain's CDR3 is CSVVGARGNTEAFF. In nucleotides, the CDR3 is TGCAGCGTTGTAGGGGCCAGGGGAAACACTGAAGCTTTCTTT.

In this sample, this clonotype turned up many times. This sequence joins TRBV5-1 and TRBJ2-7; D unclear. The V end was cut by 5 bases, the J end by 1 base, with 16 bases between. There are 15 residues in the CDR3. CDR1 SGHRS and CDR2 YFSETQ come from the germline V gene. The DNA of the CDR3 is TGCGCCAGCAGATTGACGGAAGGCAGATCCTACGAGCAGTACTTC. It yields the protein CASRLTEGRSYEQYF.

This clonotype was seen repeatedly, ten times or more. The J gene is TRBJ2-2, the V gene TRBV7-3; 7 bases map to TRBD2. V lost 4 bases to trimming and J lost 6 bases; unmatched junction nucleotides: 5. CDR3 length: 14 residues. Germline CDR1 reads SGHTA; CDR2 reads FQGTGA. The CDR3 DNA follows: TGTGCCAGCAGCTCGGGACTACCCCCCGGGGAGCTGTTTTTT. This sequence encodes CASSSGLPPGELFF.

Points on this clonotype: Lacking the conserved final phenylalanine or tryptophan, this CDR3 likely reflects a read error. It is unclear where the CDR3 begins or ends on the DNA, so no DNA is shown, and the CDR3 is as TCRdb lists it. The chain is built from TRBV7-9 and TRBJ1-4. The V gene's germline CDR1 is SEHNR and CDR2 FQNEAQ (reference sequence). The CDR3 extends over 12 residues, inclusive of both ends. Here the CDR3 reads CASSWSGGTLFG.

There are many counts of this clonotype. This chain joins TRBV6-4 and TRBJ2-1; no clear D gene. The germline V gene has CDR1 MRHNA and CDR2 SNTAGT. V lost 2 bases to trimming and J lost 7 bases, with 12 bases between them. CDR3 length: 14 amino acids. CDR3: CASSDPLFGNEQFF. In nucleotides, the CDR3 is TGTGCCAGCAGTGACCCCCTTTTCGGAAATGAGCAGTTCTTC.

At least ten counts were recorded for this clonotype. V usage is TRBV7-2 and J usage is TRBJ2-1; D remains unclear. CDR3 length: 13 amino acids. V lost 4 bases to trimming and J lost 7 bases, with 11 bases between them. The germline V gene has CDR1 SGHTA and CDR2 FQGNSA. Written as DNA, the CDR3 is TGTGCCAGCAGCTCTAAGGGTTGGAATGAGCAGTTCTTC. It translates to CASSSKGWNEQFF.

In its sample, this clonotype was seen many times. The rearrangement joins TRBV20-1 to TRBJ2-7; TRBD2 matches at 7 bases. This CDR3 has 16 residues. Germline-derived CDR1 and CDR2 are DFQATT and SNEGSKA (reference sequence). V trimming: 3 bases; J trimming: 3 bases; junction bases outside the gene matches: 14. The CDR3 is CSASLPTSLRFYEQYF. In DNA, the CDR3 is TGCAGTGCTAGTCTCCCGACTAGCCTTAGGTTCTACGAGCAGTACTTC.

This clonotype was counted between two and nine times. V is TRBV6-2 or TRBV6-3 and J is TRBJ2-6, with unresolved D. Trimming stripped 2 bases from V and 1 base from J, with 3 bases between. Per the germline V gene, CDR1 is MNHEY and CDR2 is SVGEGT. The CDR3 has 14 residues. CDR3 in amino acids: CASSYASGANVLTF. The CDR3 DNA sequence: TGTGCCAGCAGTTACGCTTCTGGGGCCAACGTCCTGACTTTC.

The table lists this clonotype with many counts. CDR3: CASRFFSGGPHNEQFF. In nucleotides, the CDR3 is TGTGCCAGCAGGTTTTTTAGCGGAGGGCCCCACAATGAGCAGTTCTTC. V gene TRBV6-5 combines with J gene TRBJ2-1; D might be TRBD2 (6 bases). CDR1 is MNHEY and CDR2 is SVGAGI in the germline V gene. V lost 6 bases and J lost 5, with 20 bases in between. The CDR3 consists of 16 residues.

The CDR3: CASSRAEGFGNTIYF. The CDR3 DNA is TGTGCCAGCAGTCGGGCTGAGGGGTTTGGAAACACCATATATTTT. This chain connects TRBV28 to TRBJ1-3; D is possibly TRBD1 (5 bases). Germline values: CDR1 MDHEN, CDR2 SYDVKM. V was shortened by 5 bases and J by 3 bases, with 14 bases between the two germline ends. The CDR3 contains 15 residues.

This clonotype was counted at least ten times. This chain uses TRBV10-3 with TRBJ2-3; the match to TRBD1 covers 7 bases. Germline V gene data show CDR1 as ENHRY and CDR2 as SYGVKD. J lost 1 base, V lost 5 bases, and 0 bases had no gene match. This CDR3 has 13 amino acids. This CDR3 reads CAISQGGTDTQYF. The DNA of the CDR3 is TGTGCCATCAGTCAGGGGGGCACAGATACGCAGTATTTT.

At least ten counts were recorded for this clonotype. V usage is TRBV20-1 and J usage is TRBJ2-1, with D hard to call. V was shortened by 2 bases and J by 6 bases, with 8 bases between the two germline ends. Germline loops: CDR1 DFQATT, CDR2 SNEGSKA (reference sequence). The CDR3 covers 12 residues. The CDR3 DNA sequence: TGCAGTGCTAGAAGGCATTCCAATGAGCAGTTCTTC. This codes for CSARRHSNEQFF.

The CDR3 spells CAAGLAGGSTDTQYF. Here the CDR3 DNA reads TGTGCCGCCGGACTAGCGGGGGGTAGCACAGATACGCAGTATTTT. The J gene is TRBJ2-3, the V gene TRBV10-3; 14 bases align to TRBD2. V lost 11 bases to trimming and J lost 0 bases; unmatched junction nucleotides: 4. The CDR3 has 15 residues. CDR1 is ENHRY and CDR2 is SYGVKD in the germline V gene.

This clonotype was picked up many times. The rearrangement joins TRBV24-1 to TRBJ2-5; 8 nucleotides line up with TRBD1. CDR3 length equals 15 residues. J was trimmed by 5 bases and V by 3 bases; bases with no gene match: 7. Germline loops: CDR1 KGHDR, CDR2 SFDVKD. Here the CDR3 DNA reads TGTGCCACCAGTGATCCAGGGGGCGATAAGGAGACCCAGTACTTC. The encoded protein is CATSDPGGDKETQYF.

J is TRBJ2-5 and V is TRBV20-1, with TRBD1 identical over 10 bases. Germline V gene lookup returns CDR1 DFQATT and CDR2 SNEGSKA (reference sequence). The CDR3 is 15 amino acids. Trimming cost V 2 bases and J 5 bases; bases outside gene matches: 8. As DNA, the CDR3 is TGCAGTGCTAGAACGGGACAGGGGTACGAGGAGACCCAGTACTTC. Residues: CSARTGQGYEETQYF.

This clonotype was detected ten times or more. J is TRBJ2-1 and V is TRBV6-2 or TRBV6-3; weak D call: TRBD2 (8 bases). V was clipped by 6 bases and J by 8 bases, with 17 bases between them. Germline CDR1 reads MNHEY; CDR2 reads SVGEGT. This CDR3 has 14 residues. CDR3 bases: TGTGCCAGCAGGCCCGCAGGGGGACTAGATGAGCAGTTCTTC. Its protein is CASRPAGGLDEQFF.